Listed here are 15 T cell receptor beta chains from one sample, sequenced in a study of blood T cell repertoires in COVID-19. Profiling relied on immunoSEQ multiplex PCR, and the TCRdb table lists in-frame clones only, not all of them. The sample includes hundreds of thousands of clones, roughly 80% of them seen just once. The sequenced material came from peripheral blood. The receptor source for this set is a man aged 80 or over with acute or convalescent COVID-19.

As for this clone: The sample holds other DNA sequences that translate to the same CDR3. The chain recombines TRBV5-1 with TRBJ1-1; D is ambiguous. V was clipped by 2 bases and J by 1 base, with 6 bases between them. Per germline, CDR1 SGHRS and CDR2 YFSETQ. The CDR3 covers 13 residues. CDR3 coding DNA: TGCGCCAGCAGCTTTCAGGCGAACACTGAAGCTTTCTTT. Encoded protein: CASSFQANTEAFF.

The chain employs TRBV11-2 and TRBJ1-2, with TRBD1 identical over 8 bases. The CDR3 is 18 amino acids. The junction had 15 bases not matched to a gene; V was cut back by 0 bases and J by 6 bases. The germline gives CDR1 SGHAT, CDR2 FQNNGV. The DNA of the CDR3 is TGTGCCAGCAGCTTAGATTTGGGGCAGGGGGCTAGGTTGGATGGCTACACCTTC. Protein product: CASSLDLGQGARLDGYTF.

This clone was observed once. The chain joins TRBV24-1 to TRBJ2-1, with D perhaps matching TRBD2 (5 bases). CDR1 and CDR2 (germline): KGHDR, SFDVKD. Trimming cost V 7 bases and J 8 bases, with 17 bases left between them. The CDR3 covers 14 residues. The CDR3: CATSDPGGRDEQFF. CDR3 coding DNA: TGTGCCACCAGCGACCCCGGAGGTAGGGATGAGCAGTTCTTC.

V gene TRBV11-2 combines with J gene TRBJ2-3; TRBD2 agrees at 8 bases. Germline trimming cut 6 bases from V and 4 bases from J; bases unmatched to any gene: 9. CDR3 size: 15 residues. CDR1 and CDR2 (germline): SGHAT, FQNNGV. CDR3 residues: CASSRTSNVADTQYF. CDR3 nucleotides: TGTGCCAGCAGTAGGACTAGCAATGTGGCAGATACGCAGTATTTT.

The chain employs TRBV5-1 and TRBJ2-1; maybe TRBD1 (6 bases). V gave up 5 bases and J gave up 12 bases, with 15 bases separating them. The CDR3 is 12 residues long. Per germline, CDR1 SGHRS and CDR2 YFSETQ. The CDR3 nucleotides are TGCGCCAGCAGGCCCGCACAGGGTGCGCAGTTCTTC. Its protein product is CASRPAQGAQFF.

V is TRBV21-1 and J is TRBJ2-7; TRBD2 is the table's D call, not checked against the DNA. TRBV21-1 is labeled a pseudogene. This CDR3 comprises 17 residues. The CDR3 DNA follows: TGTGCCAGCGGACTTTCAAGGCCCAGGACTAACTCCTACGAGCAGTACTTC. It codes for CASGLSRPRTNSYEQYF.

This sequence joins TRBV19 and TRBJ1-2, with TRBD1 as a possible D gene (5 bases). V lost 1 base, J lost 4 bases, and 16 bases lay in between. The CDR3 is 16 amino acids. Germline values: CDR1 LNHDA, CDR2 SQIVND (reference sequence). The CDR3 DNA sequence: TGTGCCAGTAGTATAGCCGGGCGACAGAGAGGCTATGGCTACACCTTC. It is translated as CASSIAGRQRGYGYTF.

This clone was recorded only once. The chain is built from TRBV7-2 and TRBJ1-5, with D maybe TRBD1 (5 bases). V lost 3 bases and J lost 5, with 8 bases in between. This CDR3 region has 13 residues. CDR1 and CDR2 (germline): SGHTA, FQGNSA. CDR3 in DNA: TGTGCCAGCAGCTTGACAGCAGATCAGCCCCAGCATTTT. Translation: CASSLTADQPQHF.

The V gene is TRBV2, the J gene TRBJ1-5, with 11 bases fitting TRBD1. The CDR3 is 16 amino acids. Germline assignment: CDR1 SNHLY and CDR2 FYNNEI. After removal of 8 bases from V and 1 base from J, the junction contained 7 bases not matched to a gene. The chain's CDR3 is CASLGQGGTSNQPQHF. CDR3 coding DNA: TGTGCCAGCCTGGGACAGGGGGGGACGAGCAATCAGCCCCAGCATTTT.

V gene TRBV25-1 combines with J gene TRBJ2-6; D not certain. Trimming pared 3 bases from V and 2 bases from J, leaving 11 bases between. The CDR3 covers 16 residues. The germline gives CDR1 MGHDK, CDR2 SYGVNS. CDR3 coding DNA: TGTGCCAGCAGTGATCTCCGGAGTCCTGGGGCCAACGTCCTGACTTTC. It is translated as CASSDLRSPGANVLTF.

This chain connects TRBV23-1 to TRBJ2-5; 9 nucleotides match TRBD1. TRBV23-1 is annotated as an ORF whose role is uncertain. The CDR3 is 18 amino acids. J was trimmed by 5 bases and V by 0 bases; bases with no gene match: 13. The CDR3 nucleotides read TGCGCCAGCAGTCAATCGTCGGGGGACAGGGTTTTTAGGGAGACCCAGTACTTC. Protein sequence: CASSQSSGDRVFRETQYF.

This clone was counted between two and nine times. The chain is built from TRBV15 and TRBJ1-2, with a tentative D call TRBD1 (6 bases). The germline V gene encodes CDR1 LNHNV and CDR2 YYDKDF (reference sequence). V shed 2 bases and J shed 8 bases, with 21 bases lying between them. This CDR3 comprises 16 residues. The CDR3 spells CATSRTNRVSPRGYTF. The CDR3 bases are TGTGCCACCAGCAGAACGAACAGGGTTTCCCCCCGGGGCTACACCTTC.

This sequence joins TRBV6-5 and TRBJ2-5; weak D call: TRBD2 (5 bases). Trimming removed 0 bases at V and 4 bases at J, with 12 bases between. This CDR3 has 15 residues. Germline V CDR1 and CDR2: MNHEY, SVGAGI. CDR3 nucleotide sequence: TGTGCCAGCAGTTACTCCGGCACCCGGGGAGAGACCCAGTACTTC. Protein: CASSYSGTRGETQYF.

The chain links TRBV7-8 to TRBJ2-4; 8 nucleotides align to TRBD2. The CDR3 sequence is 16 residues long. Germline V gene data show CDR1 as SGHVS and CDR2 as FQNEAQ. V lost 4 bases, J lost 6 bases, and 11 bases stayed unmatched. CDR3 coding DNA: TGTGCCAGCAGCTCCATGGCGGGGGGCTCCGGAAACATTCAGTACTTC. Protein product: CASSSMAGGSGNIQYF.

This clone appeared a single time. J is TRBJ1-2 and V is TRBV5-4; TRBD1 matches at 9 bases. V shed 2 bases and J 4 bases; nucleotides not matched to a gene: 6. This CDR3 is 15 amino acids long. The germline CDR1 and CDR2 sequences are SGHNT and YYREEE (reference sequence). The CDR3: CASSLTGTGIYGYTF. In nucleotides, the CDR3 is TGTGCCAGCAGCTTAACCGGGACAGGGATCTATGGCTACACCTTC.